The table lists the clone carrying this T cell receptor beta chain with many counts. Its antigen is not known. The germline V and J ends were trimmed by 5 bases and 3 bases, with 14 bases remaining between them. CDR1 is DFQATT and CDR2 is SNEGSKA in the germline V gene (reference sequence). This CDR3 is 13 amino acids long. These data belong to a study of blood T cells in healthy people across ages. Whole-study findings and limits: Naive CD4+ cells and diversity were both higher in long-lived donors than in aged donors.

A second 7 to 11 cycle PCR used barcoded and J-beta primers. Sequencing of every sample gave 2.5 million or more CDR3-containing paired-end reads. TCRdb redid the calling of the 5' RACE reads with MiXCR, one entry per CDR3 protein. The data show about 1.6 million distinct CDR3 sequences, roughly 32% seen once. This TCR was sampled from a woman aged 30 to 39 in good health. The chain joins TRBV20-1 to TRBJ2-7; perhaps TRBD2 as D (6 bases). The material sequenced was blood. CDR3: CSADRDLYYEQYF. In nucleotides, the CDR3 is TGCAGTGCTGATCGGGACTTATACTACGAGCAGTACTTC.